These T cell receptor beta chains were read from a single sample in a study of blood T cell repertoires in COVID-19. Only in-frame clones appear in the TCRdb table, and some are missing; sequencing was by immunoSEQ multiplex PCR. The table has a few hundred thousand clones, 86% seen once. Material for sequencing was peripheral blood. Source of these receptors: a man older than 75 with acute or convalescent COVID-19. The CDR3 runs from the conserved cysteine through the conserved F or W. The D gene is left open where the match is weak. Expanded clones are given a class, and other clones once, few, many or no size at all.

V gene: TRBV18; D gene: .; J gene: TRBJ1-1; clone size: .; CDR3 DNA: TGTGCCAGCTCACTTACAGGGAACACTGAAGCTTTCTTT; CDR3 protein: CASSLTGNTEAFF
V gene: TRBV6-5; D gene: .; J gene: TRBJ1-2; clone size: .; CDR3 DNA: TGTGCCAGCTCTCTTTCTAAGAGCCATGGCTACACCTTC; CDR3 protein: CASSLSKSHGYTF
V gene: TRBV28; D gene: .; J gene: TRBJ2-7; clone size: .; CDR3 DNA: TGTGCCAGCAGTCACCCCCTAACCTACGAGCAGTACTTC; CDR3 protein: CASSHPLTYEQYF
V gene: TRBV19; D gene: TRBD1; J gene: TRBJ1-5; clone size: .; CDR3 DNA: TGTGCCAGTACCCCGGACAGGGTTAGGCAGCCCCAGCATTTT; CDR3 protein: CASTPDRVRQPQHF
V gene: TRBV21-1; D gene: .; J gene: TRBJ2-2; clone size: .; CDR3 DNA: TGTGCCAGCAGCAGGTGGGGGACGACAGGGGCCCCTCACACCGGGGAGCTGTTTTTT; CDR3 protein: CASSRWGTTGAPHTGELFF
V gene: TRBV18; D gene: .; J gene: TRBJ1-1; clone size: .; CDR3 DNA: TGTGCCAGCTCAAGTCTTCAGGAGAACACTGAAGCTTTCTTT; CDR3 protein: CASSSLQENTEAFF
V gene: TRBV15; D gene: TRBD2; J gene: TRBJ2-2; clone size: few; CDR3 DNA: TGTGCCACCAGCAGAGATGACTTAGCGGGAGGCTCCGGGGAGCTGTTTTTT; CDR3 protein: CATSRDDLAGGSGELFF
V gene: TRBV4-1; D gene: .; J gene: TRBJ2-3; clone size: .; CDR3 DNA: TGCGCCAGCAGCCAAACCCCGGGATTGCAGGATACGCAGTATTTT; CDR3 protein: CASSQTPGLQDTQYF
V gene: TRBV5-1; D gene: .; J gene: TRBJ2-6; clone size: once; CDR3 DNA: TGCGCCAGCAGCCCCGGACAGCCGAGCTCTGGGGCCAACGTCCTGACTTTC; CDR3 protein: CASSPGQPSSGANVLTF
V gene: TRBV7-2; D gene: TRBD2; J gene: TRBJ2-3; clone size: .; CDR3 DNA: TGTGCCAGCAGCACCGGGACTAGCGGGGTTGATACGCAGTATTTT; CDR3 protein: CASSTGTSGVDTQYF
V gene: TRBV28; D gene: .; J gene: TRBJ1-2; clone size: once; CDR3 DNA: TGTGCCAGCACCGTAGGGGGTGGCAAGTTTTACTATGGCTACACCTTC; CDR3 protein: CASTVGGGKFYYGYTF
V gene: TRBV3-1/TRBV3-2; D gene: TRBD2; J gene: TRBJ2-7; clone size: .; CDR3 DNA: TGTGCCAGCAGCCGTGGGACTAGCGGGGGGGCCTACGAGCAGTACTTC; CDR3 protein: CASSRGTSGGAYEQYF
V gene: TRBV5-1; D gene: .; J gene: TRBJ2-6; clone size: .; CDR3 DNA: TGCGCCAGCAGATTAGAGAGCCACTCTGGGGCCAACGTCCTGACTTTC; CDR3 protein: CASRLESHSGANVLTF
V gene: TRBV5-1; D gene: .; J gene: TRBJ1-4; clone size: .; CDR3 DNA: TGCGCCAGCAGCTCCGATCCGGGAATCTACAAAAAACTGTTTTTT; CDR3 protein: CASSSDPGIYKKLFF
V gene: TRBV19; D gene: TRBD2; J gene: TRBJ2-5; clone size: .; CDR3 DNA: TGTGCCAGTAGTCAGCTAGCGGGGGGTCAAGAGACCCAGTACTTC; CDR3 protein: CASSQLAGGQETQYF
V gene: TRBV6-6; D gene: TRBD1; J gene: TRBJ2-2; clone size: .; CDR3 DNA: TGTGCCAGCTCCCGGGACAGTGGGAAGGCCGGGGAGCTGTTTTTT; CDR3 protein: CASSRDSGKAGELFF
V gene: TRBV5-1; D gene: .; J gene: TRBJ2-2; clone size: .; CDR3 DNA: TGCGCCAGCAGCTTGGACAGGGTCAACACCGGGGAGCTGTTTTTT; CDR3 protein: CASSLDRVNTGELFF
V gene: TRBV18; D gene: .; J gene: TRBJ1-1; clone size: .; CDR3 DNA: TGTGCCAGCTCACCAAAGGGGCGTACCCTGAACACTGAAGCTTTCTTT; CDR3 protein: CASSPKGRTLNTEAFF
V gene: TRBV10-3; D gene: TRBD2; J gene: TRBJ2-7; clone size: .; CDR3 DNA: TGTGCCATCAGTGAGGGGACTAGCGGGAGTCGAGAGCAGTACTTC; CDR3 protein: CAISEGTSGSREQYF
V gene: TRBV6-2/TRBV6-3; D gene: TRBD1; J gene: TRBJ1-1; clone size: once; CDR3 DNA: TGTGCCAGCAGTTTAAGACAGGGATTCACTGAAGCTTTCTTT; CDR3 protein: CASSLRQGFTEAFF